This passage covers 14 T cell receptor beta chains from one sample sequenced in a study of blood T cell repertoires in COVID-19 (dated by TCRdb to 2018 to 2020). The library came from the immunoSEQ multiplex PCR assay. TCRdb took over this immuneACCESS table, retaining in-frame rearrangements with V and J assigned. Such tables are incomplete; in checked studies, under half of the missing clones stem from an unresolved V gene, and the remainder is unexplained. This sample lists about 250,000 clones; just under 85% were detected once. The top ten clonotypes cover roughly 4% of the sample. Sequences were obtained from peripheral blood. These receptors were collected from a man aged 45 to 65 with acute or convalescent COVID-19.

The chain employs TRBV6-6 and TRBJ2-1; D may be TRBD2 (7 bases). The CDR3 length is 13 residues. CDR1 is MNHNY, CDR2 SVGAGI, per germline (reference sequence). V was shortened by 2 bases and J by 8 bases, with 10 bases between the two germline ends. CDR3 in amino acids: CASSYRGADEQFF. In nucleotides, the CDR3 is TGTGCCAGCAGTTACCGGGGGGCGGATGAGCAGTTCTTC.

The gene calls are TRBV6-5 and TRBJ2-7; weak D call: TRBD1 (6 bases). The V end lost 6 bases, the J end lost 3 bases, and 12 bases lay between the germline ends. Germline lookup yields CDR1 MNHEY and CDR2 SVGAGI. This CDR3 comprises 13 residues. This CDR3 reads CASRPQGGYEQYF. In DNA, the CDR3 is TGTGCCAGCAGACCCCAAGGGGGCTACGAGCAGTACTTC.

J is TRBJ1-4 and V is TRBV28, with 8 bases matching TRBD1. The CDR3 is 14 amino acids. CDR1 and CDR2 (germline): MDHEN, SYDVKM. J lost 6 bases, V lost 3 bases, and 3 bases had no gene match. The CDR3 nucleotides read TGTGCCAGCAGTTTTGGGACAGGCGATGAAAAACTGTTTTTT. Translation gives CASSFGTGDEKLFF.

The CDR3 nucleotides are TGTGCCAGCAGCGTAGCCGGGACAGGGTTCTATGGCTACACCTTC. This sequence encodes CASSVAGTGFYGYTF. The V call is TRBV9, the J call TRBJ1-2, with 9 bases fitting TRBD1. This CDR3 spans 15 amino acids. Germline CDR1 reads SGDLS; CDR2 reads YYNGEE. J gave up 4 bases and V 0 bases, and 4 bases lay outside the gene matches. Drawing the rest from reference TRBV9 and TRBJ1-2, the complete variable domain is DSGVTQTPKHLITATGQRVTLRCSPRSGDLSVYWYQQSLDQGLQFLIQYYNGEERAKGNILERFSAQQFPDLHSELNLSSLELGDSALYFCASSVAGTGFYGYTFGSGTRLTVV.

This clone was observed a handful of times. The rearrangement joins TRBV7-2 to TRBJ2-1, with D maybe TRBD2 (6 bases). The germline V gene has CDR1 SGHTA and CDR2 FQGNSA. This CDR3 is 17 amino acids long. Trimming took 5 bases from V and 1 from J, leaving 18 bases between them. DNA of the CDR3: TGTGCCAGCAGCATCACCGGGACTCCCGGGTCCTACAATGAGCAGTTCTTC. It is translated as CASSITGTPGSYNEQFF.

This clone has just a few counts. V usage is TRBV20-1 and J usage is TRBJ1-2, with TRBD1 as a possible D gene (6 bases). Between the trimmed V and J ends, which lost 3 bases and 2 bases, there was a span of 10 bases. The CDR3 consists of 13 residues. The germline V gene encodes CDR1 DFQATT and CDR2 SNEGSKA (reference sequence). This chain's CDR3 is CSASVQGNYGYTF. CDR3 DNA sequence: TGCAGTGCTAGTGTTCAGGGGAACTATGGCTACACCTTC.

The rearrangement joins TRBV5-1 to TRBJ1-2, with D maybe TRBD1 (6 bases). CDR1 is SGHRS and CDR2 is YFSETQ in the germline V gene. V lost 0 bases and J 6 bases, leaving 12 bases between the germline ends. The CDR3 contains 14 residues. CDR3 DNA sequence: TGCGCCAGCAGCTTGGAACAGGGTAGGGATGGCTACACCTTC. Translated: CASSLEQGRDGYTF.

The chain employs TRBV19 and TRBJ1-6; unclear D gene. CDR1 and CDR2 from the germline V gene are LNHDA and SQIVND (reference sequence). V lost 4 bases, J lost 6 bases, and 13 bases lay in between. The CDR3 extends over 15 amino acids. The CDR3 loop is CASSRSNRANSPLHF. In DNA, the CDR3 is TGTGCCAGTAGTAGATCCAACCGCGCTAATTCACCCCTCCACTTT.

The rearrangement links TRBV5-1 to TRBJ1-4, with 7 bases that match TRBD1. The V gene's germline CDR1 is SGHRS and CDR2 YFSETQ. The V gene end was trimmed by 5 bases and the J gene end by 3 bases; junction bases not matched to a gene: 4. The CDR3 consists of 14 residues. CDR3 sequence reads: CASSTGASNEKLFF. The CDR3 nucleotides are TGCGCCAGCAGTACAGGGGCGTCTAATGAAAAACTGTTTTTT.

CDR3 amino acids: CASSLERASNEQFF. The CDR3 nucleotides read TGTGCCAGCAGCTTAGAGCGGGCGAGCAATGAGCAGTTCTTC. V usage is TRBV11-3 and J usage is TRBJ2-1, with D maybe TRBD2 (5 bases). CDR3 size: 14 residues. Germline CDR1 and CDR2: SGHNT and YENEEA. Trimming took 0 bases from V and 6 from J, leaving 9 bases between them.

V and J are TRBV2 and TRBJ1-1, with D possibly matching TRBD1 (5 bases). V shed 11 bases and J shed 3 bases, with 19 bases lying between them. CDR3 length: 14 amino acids. Germline CDR1 reads SNHLY; CDR2 reads FYNNEI. CDR3: CASQFQGKDTEAFF. The CDR3 nucleotides read TGTGCCTCTCAGTTTCAGGGTAAGGACACTGAAGCTTTCTTT.

In its sample, this clone was seen a few times. The J gene is TRBJ1-2, the V gene TRBV24-1, with 8 bases identical to TRBD1. Trimming removed 5 bases from V and 7 bases from J; junction bases left unmatched: 8. Germline loops: CDR1 KGHDR, CDR2 SFDVKD. The CDR3 consists of 14 residues. The CDR3, as DNA: TGTGCCACCAGTGGAAGGACAGGGTCGTCTGGCTACACCTTC. Its translation: CATSGRTGSSGYTF.

The chain carries TRBV3-1 (or the pseudogene TRBV3-2) and TRBJ1-2; 10 nucleotides line up with TRBD1. This CDR3 comprises 16 residues. After removal of 2 bases from V and 2 bases from J, the junction contained 5 bases not matched to a gene. CDR1 is LGHDT, CDR2 YNNKEL, per germline (reference sequence). The CDR3: CASSQRDRGANYGYTF. The CDR3 coding sequence is TGTGCCAGCAGCCAAAGGGACAGGGGTGCAAACTATGGCTACACCTTC.

V gene TRBV5-6 combines with J gene TRBJ1-5; D ambiguous. CDR3 size: 15 residues. V was cut by 0 bases and J by 1 base, with 8 bases left in between. CDR1 and CDR2 from the germline V gene are SGHDT and YYEEEE. For the CDR3, the DNA is TGTGCCAGCAGCTTGGCGGGGAGCAGCAATCAGCCCCAGCATTTT. Translation gives CASSLAGSSNQPQHF. The whole variable domain, remainder taken from reference TRBV5-6 and TRBJ1-5, is DAGVTQSPTHLIKTRGQQVTLRCSPKSGHDTVSWYQQALGQGPQFIFQYYEEEERQRGNFPDRFSGHQFPNYSSELNVNALLLGDSALYLCASSLAGSSNQPQHFGDGTRLSIL.